These T cell receptor beta chains were read from a single sample in a study of shared clonotypes between healthy human individuals. Some clones are missing from TCRdb's copy, which holds only in-frame ones; the method was immunoSEQ multiplex PCR. The sample has about 2.3 million clones, 85% to 95% seen once. Sequencing used naive CD4+ T cells from PBMCs. The receptors here all came from a man younger than 30 in good health. Some clones in this sample may be carry-over from other donors' samples. Both conserved end residues are trimmed from each CDR3. The order of the fields is J gene, V gene, CDR3 protein.

j_gene: TRBJ2-5; v_gene: TRBV28; CDR3aa: ASSLTAGETQY
j_gene: TRBJ2-5; v_gene: TRBV30; CDR3aa: AWSLGQGGWGTQY
j_gene: TRBJ2-1; v_gene: TRBV14; CDR3aa: ASSSGRKQF
j_gene: TRBJ2-5; v_gene: TRBV19; CDR3aa: ASRKQASETQY
j_gene: TRBJ2-3; v_gene: TRBV5-6; CDR3aa: ASSLTGRADTQY
j_gene: TRBJ1-1; v_gene: TRBV19; CDR3aa: ASSILGEGTEAF
j_gene: TRBJ1-6; v_gene: TRBV5-1; CDR3aa: ASSLAGGQGWDSPLH
j_gene: TRBJ2-7; v_gene: TRBV7-9; CDR3aa: ASSQGTSGNLEQY
j_gene: TRBJ1-1; v_gene: TRBV11-1; CDR3aa: ASSSGRRNTEAF
j_gene: TRBJ1-5; v_gene: TRBV7-2; CDR3aa: ASSPLGASNQPQH
j_gene: TRBJ1-5; v_gene: TRBV28; CDR3aa: ASSSALGNQPQH
j_gene: TRBJ2-7; v_gene: TRBV4-2; CDR3aa: ASSQASAGGSYEQY
j_gene: TRBJ2-7; v_gene: TRBV6-5; CDR3aa: ASSYRHTGAYEQY
j_gene: TRBJ2-1; v_gene: TRBV5-6; CDR3aa: ASTTDLPSSYNEQF
j_gene: TRBJ2-2; v_gene: TRBV9; CDR3aa: ASCLTCTGELF
j_gene: TRBJ2-2; v_gene: TRBV29-1; CDR3aa: STSIGGANTGELF
j_gene: TRBJ2-7; v_gene: TRBV27; CDR3aa: ASWGLAGSSYEQY
j_gene: TRBJ1-1; v_gene: TRBV5-1; CDR3aa: ASTRGGAVSPNTEAF
j_gene: TRBJ2-3; v_gene: TRBV7-9; CDR3aa: ASSSGQGRGDTQY
j_gene: TRBJ2-3; v_gene: TRBV5-4; CDR3aa: ASSSAGVVSTDTQY
j_gene: TRBJ2-7; v_gene: TRBV11-1; CDR3aa: ASSLIRTTSYEQY
j_gene: TRBJ2-7; v_gene: TRBV7-2; CDR3aa: ASSPRDSDYEQY
j_gene: TRBJ2-7; v_gene: TRBV7-2; CDR3aa: ASSTSGAREQY
j_gene: TRBJ2-7; v_gene: TRBV15; CDR3aa: ATSRGGNSYEQY
j_gene: TRBJ2-2; v_gene: TRBV30; CDR3aa: AWSGGSAPGELF
j_gene: TRBJ1-4; v_gene: TRBV19; CDR3aa: ASRPQTGYEKLF
j_gene: TRBJ1-2; v_gene: TRBV10-3; CDR3aa: AISEGGMMNGYT
j_gene: TRBJ1-5; v_gene: TRBV27; CDR3aa: ASRGYSNQPQH
j_gene: TRBJ2-7; v_gene: TRBV5-1; CDR3aa: ASSLIGSYEQY
j_gene: TRBJ2-3; v_gene: TRBV5-4; CDR3aa: ASSLGAGDTDTQY
j_gene: TRBJ1-3; v_gene: TRBV6-5; CDR3aa: ASSYYRGSGNTIY
j_gene: TRBJ2-3; v_gene: TRBV6-4; CDR3aa: ASSVAGGHVVTQY
j_gene: TRBJ2-2; v_gene: TRBV2; CDR3aa: ASSGAGRNTGELF
j_gene: TRBJ1-1; v_gene: TRBV5-4; CDR3aa: ASSRDFGNTEAF
j_gene: TRBJ1-4; v_gene: TRBV5-1; CDR3aa: ASSGDREATNEKLF
j_gene: TRBJ2-1; v_gene: TRBV25-1; CDR3aa: ASSEYGQGGNEQF
j_gene: TRBJ2-3; v_gene: TRBV28; CDR3aa: ASSYAGLAGVTDTQY
j_gene: TRBJ2-7; v_gene: TRBV2; CDR3aa: ANQKETGYEQY
j_gene: TRBJ2-5; v_gene: TRBV7-9; CDR3aa: ASSYGVNQETQY
j_gene: TRBJ2-1; v_gene: TRBV11-1; CDR3aa: ASSLEGFSYNEQF
j_gene: TRBJ2-5; v_gene: TRBV28; CDR3aa: ASRGGHHRETQY
j_gene: TRBJ1-2; v_gene: TRBV5-4; CDR3aa: ASSLWSTNYGYT
j_gene: TRBJ1-5; v_gene: TRBV28; CDR3aa: ASSLRRTNQPQH
j_gene: TRBJ2-1; v_gene: TRBV15; CDR3aa: ATSRRLTRDEQF
j_gene: TRBJ2-7; v_gene: TRBV5-1; CDR3aa: ASSLGQGADEQY
j_gene: TRBJ2-1; v_gene: TRBV2; CDR3aa: ASNILPFGAEQF
j_gene: TRBJ1-5; v_gene: TRBV19; CDR3aa: ASSPYHAASNQPQH
j_gene: TRBJ2-5; v_gene: TRBV9; CDR3aa: ASSPGTFGKETQY
j_gene: TRBJ1-1; v_gene: TRBV21-1; CDR3aa: ASSKGPGGVNTEAF
j_gene: TRBJ1-1; v_gene: TRBV25-1; CDR3aa: ASTARGVNTEAF